The 32 T cell receptor beta chains given below trace back to one sample, sequenced in a study of blood T cell repertoires in COVID-19 (dated by TCRdb to about 2020). The library was obtained by the immunoSEQ multiplex PCR assay. Not all clones reach the TCRdb copy of this immuneACCESS table, which keeps in-frame sequences only. Checked studies attribute under half of the gap to unresolved V genes and leave the rest unexplained. The sample table shows a few hundred thousand clones, and over 60% are seen once. The ten top clones hold more than 7% of the sample. The sequenced material came from peripheral blood. These receptors were taken from a woman in her 70s with acute or convalescent COVID-19.

The chain uses TRBV7-9 and TRBJ1-1; D possibly corresponds to TRBD1 (5 bases). This CDR3 region has 14 residues. The ends were cut back, 5 bases at V and 1 base at J, with 11 bases in the middle. Germline-derived CDR1 and CDR2 are SEHNR and FQNEAQ (reference sequence). Here the CDR3 reads CASSQRGGNTEAFF. The DNA for the CDR3 is TGTGCCAGCAGCCAAAGGGGAGGGAACACTGAAGCTTTCTTT.

This clone was seen a handful of times. The V gene is TRBV6-2 or TRBV6-3, the J gene TRBJ2-5; 12 positions agree with TRBD1. CDR3 length equals 14 residues. CDR1 is MNHEY, CDR2 SVGEGT, per germline. V shed 5 bases, J shed 7 bases, and the junction held 5 bases outside the gene matches. CDR3 DNA: TGTGCCAGCAGTACCGCGGGACAGGGGGCGACCCAGTACTTC. Its protein is CASSTAGQGATQYF.

The chain uses TRBV6-1 and TRBJ2-3; maybe TRBD2 (6 bases). Between the trimmed V and J ends, which lost 2 bases and 3 bases, there was a span of 12 bases. The CDR3 covers 15 residues. The V gene's germline CDR1 is MNHNS and CDR2 SASEGT. CDR3 protein: CASSESGGITDTQYF. The CDR3 DNA is TGTGCCAGCAGTGAATCTGGGGGGATTACAGATACGCAGTATTTT.

The J gene is TRBJ2-5, the V gene TRBV24-1; 7 bases line up with TRBD1. Losses at the gene ends were 0 bases for V and 1 base for J; bases not matched to a gene: 4. CDR3 length: 16 residues. Per germline, CDR1 KGHDR and CDR2 SFDVKD. CDR3 region: CATSDLRAGGQETQYF. CDR3 nucleotide sequence: TGTGCCACCAGTGATTTGAGAGCAGGGGGCCAAGAGACCCAGTACTTC.

This sequence joins TRBV12-3 or TRBV12-4 and TRBJ1-2; TRBD1 is a possible D gene (5 bases). This CDR3 contains 13 residues. Trimming took 11 bases from V and 4 from J, leaving 17 bases between them. In nucleotides, the CDR3 is TGTGCCGGGGGGAGGGAATGGGTCTATGGCTACACCTTC. Its translation: CAGGREWVYGYTF.

Only one count was recorded for this clone. The chain uses TRBV7-2 and TRBJ2-3; 7 bases are shared with TRBD2. The germline gives CDR1 SGHTA, CDR2 FQGNSA. V shed 2 bases and J 6 bases; nucleotides not matched to a gene: 5. The CDR3 contains 14 residues. Here the CDR3 reads CASSLRLAPDTQYF. CDR3 nucleotides: TGTGCCAGCAGCTTACGACTAGCACCCGATACGCAGTATTTT.

The rearrangement links TRBV19 to TRBJ1-3, with 7 bases fitting TRBD1. The CDR3 is 15 amino acids. Looked up from germline, CDR1 is LNHDA and CDR2 is SQIVND (reference sequence). J gave up 0 bases and V 6 bases, and 5 bases lay outside the gene matches. The CDR3, as DNA: TGTGCCAGTAGGGGGGACAGAACCTCTGGAAACACCATATATTTT. It encodes CASRGDRTSGNTIYF.

The chain has TRBV7-9 and TRBJ1-2, with 10 bases fitting TRBD1. This CDR3 region has 14 residues. In germline, CDR1 is SEHNR, CDR2 FQNEAQ (reference sequence). J gave up 6 bases and V 0 bases, and 1 base lay outside the gene matches. DNA of the CDR3: TGTGCCAGCAGCTTAGCGGACAGGGGGGATGGCTACACCTTC. Its translation is CASSLADRGDGYTF.

This clone was detected only a few times. V usage is TRBV6-5 and J usage is TRBJ1-3, with D uncertain. Germline-derived CDR1 and CDR2 are MNHEY and SVGAGI. Trimming shortened V by 8 bases and J by 0 bases, and 8 bases separated the two germline ends. The CDR3 loop spans 13 amino acids. The CDR3 coding sequence is TGTGCCAGCGTTAGCACCTCTGGAAACACCATATATTTT. Its protein is CASVSTSGNTIYF.

In regard to this clone: The same CDR3 can be traced to other DNA sequences in this sample. The CDR3 DNA reads TGTGCCAGCAGTTTTGGAGGCACAGATACGCAGTATTTT. It codes for CASSFGGTDTQYF. This rearrangement joins TRBV12-3 or TRBV12-4 to TRBJ2-3, with D uncertain. The CDR3 has 13 amino acids. V lost 3 bases and J 1 base, leaving 5 bases between the germline ends.

This chain uses TRBV7-2 with TRBJ1-3, with no clear D. This CDR3 region has 16 residues. Trimming shortened V by 5 bases and J by 0 bases, and 14 bases separated the two germline ends. The V gene's germline CDR1 is SGHTA and CDR2 FQGNSA. This chain's CDR3 is CASSITGQTSGNTIYF. Written as DNA, the CDR3 is TGTGCCAGCAGCATTACTGGGCAGACCTCTGGAAACACCATATATTTT.

This chain connects TRBV7-9 to TRBJ1-5, with TRBD1 matching 7 bases. V shed 6 bases and J 4 bases; nucleotides not matched to a gene: 9. This CDR3 is built from 15 residues. CDR1 and CDR2 from the germline V gene are SEHNR and FQNEAQ (reference sequence). CDR3 DNA sequence: TGTGCCAGCAGGGCCGACACAGGGGATAATCAGCCCCAGCATTTT. This codes for CASRADTGDNQPQHF.

In this sample, this clone turned up a few times. The V call is TRBV3-1 (or the pseudogene TRBV3-2), the J call TRBJ2-1; 12 bases agree with TRBD2. The CDR3 sequence is 15 residues long. Germline V gene sequence: CDR1 LGHDT, CDR2 YNNKEL (reference sequence). V dropped 1 base and J dropped 7; count of bases not matched to a gene: 2. The CDR3: CASSQVLAGGNEQFF. CDR3 in DNA: TGTGCCAGCAGCCAAGTACTAGCGGGGGGTAATGAGCAGTTCTTC.

The V and J genes are TRBV7-2 and TRBJ2-3; 8 nucleotides align to TRBD2. This CDR3 contains 16 residues. Trimming took 8 bases from V and 0 from J; bases not matched to a gene: 10. Germline assignment: CDR1 SGHTA and CDR2 FQGNSA. Written as DNA, the CDR3 is TGTGCCAGCTCTCGAAGCGGGGGAACTAGCACAGATACGCAGTATTTT. Translating it yields CASSRSGGTSTDTQYF.

This chain connects TRBV29-1 to TRBJ1-2; weak D call: TRBD1 (5 bases). The CDR3 is made up of 12 amino acids. Germline CDR1 and CDR2: SQVTM and ANQGSEA. The ends were cut back, 7 bases at V and 8 bases at J, with 17 bases in the middle. The CDR3 protein is CSAQAVGLGYTF. As DNA, the CDR3 is TGCAGCGCACAGGCCGTTGGTTTAGGCTACACCTTC.

V gene TRBV6-5 combines with J gene TRBJ2-5; possibly TRBD1 for D (5 bases). The germline V gene encodes CDR1 MNHEY and CDR2 SVGAGI. The length of the CDR3 is 14 residues. V lost 2 bases and J lost 3, with 10 bases in between. CDR3 residues: CASSYGSGKETQYF. DNA of the CDR3: TGTGCCAGCAGTTACGGTTCAGGGAAAGAGACCCAGTACTTC.

The chain has TRBV27 and TRBJ1-2; 8 nucleotides line up with TRBD1. The CDR3 contains 13 residues. J lost 4 bases, V lost 6 bases, and 4 bases had no gene match. CDR1 MNHEY and CDR2 SMNVEV come from the germline V gene (reference sequence). The CDR3 nucleotides are TGTGCCAGCAGCCCCGACAGGGGCTATGGCTACACCTTC. Translating it yields CASSPDRGYGYTF.

This clone was seen once. The gene calls are TRBV10-1 and TRBJ1-2; D perhaps matches TRBD1 (6 bases). Germline V lookup: CDR1 WNHNN, CDR2 SYGVQD (reference sequence). This CDR3 has 13 residues. V was trimmed by 4 bases and J by 4 bases, leaving 10 bases between them. The CDR3 spells CASSGTDGYGYTF. The CDR3 DNA reads as TGCGCCAGCAGTGGGACAGATGGCTATGGCTACACCTTC.

The genes are TRBV6-5 and TRBJ1-1; D is possibly TRBD1 (5 bases). This CDR3 has 13 amino acids. The ends were cut back, 8 bases at V and 7 bases at J, with 17 bases in the middle. Germline V lookup: CDR1 MNHEY, CDR2 SVGAGI. In DNA form, the CDR3 reads TGTGCCAGCTGCCGAACGGCGCAGGGTGAAGCTTTCTTT. Translated, it gives CASCRTAQGEAFF.

V gene TRBV5-8 combines with J gene TRBJ2-3; TRBD2 matches at 9 bases. The CDR3 contains 18 residues. Germline V gene data show CDR1 as SGHTS and CDR2 as YDEGEE. Unmatched junction bases numbered 13, after V lost 5 bases and J lost 0 bases. The CDR3 loop is CASRSGSGGTYSTDTQYF. The CDR3 coding sequence is TGTGCCAGCAGATCGGGTAGCGGGGGAACCTATAGCACAGATACGCAGTATTTT.

The chain combines TRBV12-5 with TRBJ2-7; 7 bases are a match to TRBD2. V gave up 2 bases and J gave up 5 bases; unmatched junction bases: 12. CDR3 size: 16 residues. Germline V gene sequence: CDR1 LGHNT, CDR2 FRNRAP. The CDR3, as DNA: TGTGCTAGTGGTTTGTGTCTAGCGGAGGTGTCTGACGAGCAGTACTTC. It yields the protein CASGLCLAEVSDEQYF.

This rearrangement joins TRBV7-9 to TRBJ2-3; D unresolved. Trimming shortened V by 3 bases and J by 6 bases, and 7 bases separated the two germline ends. The CDR3 has 12 residues. The germline gives CDR1 SEHNR, CDR2 FQNEAQ (reference sequence). Here the CDR3 reads CASSFTLDTQYF. CDR3 DNA: TGTGCCAGCAGCTTTACTTTGGATACGCAGTATTTT.

The rearrangement links TRBV27 to TRBJ1-2; 12 bases align to TRBD1. Trimming cost V 6 bases and J 4 bases; bases outside gene matches: 3. Per germline, CDR1 MNHEY and CDR2 SMNVEV (reference sequence). This CDR3 has 14 amino acids. CDR3 in amino acids: CASRGTGGRYGYTF. The DNA for the CDR3 is TGTGCCAGCAGGGGGACAGGGGGCCGCTATGGCTACACCTTC.

This clone was found many times. The V call is TRBV19, the J call TRBJ1-4; TRBD1 aligns across 8 bases. Germline V gene lookup returns CDR1 LNHDA and CDR2 SQIVND (reference sequence). The V gene end was trimmed by 6 bases and the J gene end by 7 bases; junction bases not matched to a gene: 4. The CDR3 has 13 amino acids. CDR3 protein: CASSQGAGEKLFF. Here the CDR3 DNA reads TGTGCCAGTAGCCAGGGGGCCGGTGAAAAACTGTTTTTT.

This clone was found a few times. The V gene is TRBV29-1, the J gene TRBJ2-2; D might be TRBD2 (7 bases). The CDR3 spans 14 residues. Trimming cost V 5 bases and J 1 base, with 11 bases left between them. Germline CDR1 SQVTM, CDR2 ANQGSEA. In nucleotides, the CDR3 is TGCAGCGTTAAAGCGGGACAGAACACCGGGGAGCTGTTTTTT. Translation: CSVKAGQNTGELFF.

In this sample, this clone turned up once. The chain uses TRBV30 and TRBJ1-2; 7 nucleotides agree with TRBD1. J lost 6 bases, V lost 2 bases, and 6 bases had no gene match. Germline V gives CDR1 GTSNPN, CDR2 SVGIG (reference sequence). This CDR3 comprises 13 residues. For the CDR3, the DNA is TGTGCCTGGAGTCAAGGGGGCGTTAATGGCTACACCTTC. The encoded protein is CAWSQGGVNGYTF.

A few counts support this clone. The chain employs TRBV11-2 and TRBJ2-3; 10 positions match TRBD2. Germline V gives CDR1 SGHAT, CDR2 FQNNGV. Trimming removed 1 base from V and 1 base from J; junction bases left unmatched: 8. This CDR3 comprises 18 residues. The CDR3 protein is CASSLGLLAGTGTDTQYF. The CDR3 coding sequence is TGTGCCAGCAGCTTAGGACTACTAGCGGGGACGGGCACAGATACGCAGTATTTT. Filled out from reference TRBV11-2 and TRBJ2-3, the complete variable domain reads EAGVAQSPRYKIIEKRQSVAFWCNPISGHATLYWYQQILGQGPKLLIQFQNNGVVDDSQLPKDRFSAERLKGVDSTLKIQPAKLEDSAVYLCASSLGLLAGTGTDTQYFGPGTRLTVL.

The CDR3 loop reads CASSRLPQGNTGELFF. DNA for the CDR3: TGTGCCAGCAGTCGCCTGCCACAGGGGAACACCGGGGAGCTGTTTTTT. The rearrangement joins TRBV6-2 or TRBV6-3 to TRBJ2-2; D may be TRBD1 (6 bases). Germline V lookup: CDR1 MNHEY, CDR2 SVGEGT. The CDR3 loop spans 16 amino acids. V lost 5 bases to trimming and J lost 1 base, with 14 bases between them.

CDR3: CAISRDRDSPLHF. The CDR3 nucleotides are TGTGCCATCAGCCGGGACAGGGATTCACCCCTCCACTTT. J is TRBJ1-6 and V is TRBV10-3; TRBD1 matches 9 bases. The V gene end was trimmed by 6 bases and the J gene end by 8 bases; junction bases not matched to a gene: 2. This CDR3 contains 13 residues. Germline V lookup: CDR1 ENHRY, CDR2 SYGVKD.

In its sample, this clone was seen many times. The chain has TRBV3-1 (or the pseudogene TRBV3-2) and TRBJ1-4, with 8 bases fitting TRBD1. V lost 1 base, J lost 9 bases, and 7 bases stayed unmatched. Germline V gene lookup returns CDR1 LGHDT and CDR2 YNNKEL (reference sequence). The CDR3 sequence is 15 residues long. CDR3 protein: CASSQAPGGEQKLFF. Written as DNA, the CDR3 is TGTGCCAGCAGCCAAGCCCCAGGGGGCGAACAAAAACTGTTTTTT.

The chain combines TRBV5-1 with TRBJ2-3; 10 bases line up with TRBD2. V lost 1 base and J lost 2; bases outside the gene matches: 4. Germline assignment: CDR1 SGHRS and CDR2 YFSETQ. This CDR3 spans 16 amino acids. Written as DNA, the CDR3 is TGCGCCAGCAGCTTGAGCGGGGGGGCCCTCACAGATACGCAGTATTTT. It is translated as CASSLSGGALTDTQYF.

This clone was picked up a small number of times. The rearrangement joins TRBV18 to TRBJ1-3, with 9 nucleotides matching TRBD1. Germline CDR1 is KGHSH and CDR2 is LQKENI. This CDR3 is 16 amino acids long. Trimming cost V 2 bases and J 2 bases; bases outside gene matches: 4. Written as DNA, the CDR3 is TGTGCCAGCTCACCAACCGGGACAGGGACTGGAAACACCATATATTTT. Its translation: CASSPTGTGTGNTIYF. The whole variable domain, filled in from reference TRBV18 and TRBJ1-3, reads NAGVMQNPRHLVRRRGQEARLRCSPMKGHSHVYWYRQLPEEGLKFMVYLQKENIIDESGMPKERFSAEFPKEGPSILRIQQVVRGDSAAYFCASSPTGTGTGNTIYFGEGSWLTVV.